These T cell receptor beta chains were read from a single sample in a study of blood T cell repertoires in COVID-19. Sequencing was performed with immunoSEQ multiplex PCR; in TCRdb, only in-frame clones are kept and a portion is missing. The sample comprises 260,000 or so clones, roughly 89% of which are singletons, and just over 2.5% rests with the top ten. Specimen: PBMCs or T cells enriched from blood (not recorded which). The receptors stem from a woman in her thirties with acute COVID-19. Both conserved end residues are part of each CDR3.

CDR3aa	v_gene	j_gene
CASSSGVPGQGGRRWGYTF	TRBV27	TRBJ1-2
CSAGTTRETQYF	TRBV29-1	TRBJ2-5
CASSFGGTGELFF	TRBV12-3/TRBV12-4	TRBJ2-2
CATSRLAETGTDTQYF	TRBV15	TRBJ2-3
CASSIYDDPRDIQYF	TRBV19	TRBJ2-4
CASSPQDTQYF	TRBV12-3/TRBV12-4	TRBJ2-3
CAWGALTGNTIYF	TRBV30	TRBJ1-3
CASSLTGYEGEPQHF	TRBV19	TRBJ1-5
CASSQGTSGYNEQFF	TRBV4-1	TRBJ2-1
CAIRGPGQDVSYTF	TRBV10-3	TRBJ1-2
CASSSDTPYNEQFF	TRBV27	TRBJ2-1
CASSLSKRNEQFF	TRBV7-2	TRBJ2-1
CASSYSSGGITEAFF	TRBV6-5	TRBJ1-1
CASTPLPGQGRSGQFF	TRBV19	TRBJ2-1
CASSLDKNEQYF	TRBV7-8	TRBJ2-7
CASSLDGQSSYNSPLHF	TRBV5-1	TRBJ1-6
CASSNKDSDLLSGRSNTEAFF	TRBV7-8	TRBJ1-1
CASSNRDREFGGYTF	TRBV6-6	TRBJ1-2
CSVSREAEQFF	TRBV29-1	TRBJ2-1
CSVQMIMNTEAFF	TRBV29-1	TRBJ1-1
CASSLDAGATNEKLFF	TRBV7-9	TRBJ1-4
CASSNFHRSSTGELFF	TRBV19	TRBJ2-2
CASSPYMNTEAFF	TRBV7-2	TRBJ1-1
CASREGQGRSDTQYF	TRBV19	TRBJ2-3
CASSLSRSETQYF	TRBV7-6	TRBJ2-5
CASSYSTANTEAFF	TRBV6-5	TRBJ1-1
CASSEGYGGTDTQYF	TRBV25-1	TRBJ2-3
CASSLENSYNEQFF	TRBV27	TRBJ2-1
CASSGQGIDEQYF	TRBV6-5	TRBJ2-7
CASSLAGASYEQYF	TRBV5-6	TRBJ2-7
CASRDSGSSYNSPLHF	TRBV3-1/TRBV3-2	TRBJ1-6
CASSLNNEQFF	TRBV7-2	TRBJ2-1
CASSVRTRVDGYTF	TRBV11-2	TRBJ1-2
CASSLGGGMENIQYF	TRBV5-1	TRBJ2-4
CASSVDRGGNSPLHF	TRBV9	TRBJ1-6
CASSLGSSYEQYF	TRBV5-1	TRBJ2-7
CASSPLTEYGYTF	TRBV27	TRBJ1-2
CASVFDRGSYNEQFF	TRBV7-9	TRBJ2-1
CASSLVGGGETQYF	TRBV27	TRBJ2-5
CASSKTGGGYTF	TRBV7-9	TRBJ1-2
CASSPSLAGGQDTQYF	TRBV3-1/TRBV3-2	TRBJ2-3
CASTPKTGNINEQFF	TRBV6-5	TRBJ2-1
CASSQDPGIGKNIQYF	TRBV3-1/TRBV3-2	TRBJ2-4
CASSLFRNSPLHF	TRBV27	TRBJ1-6
CSVHLPGQLYGYTF	TRBV29-1	TRBJ1-2
CASSRGSSPLHF	TRBV6-5	TRBJ1-6
CASSSTRQGWSSMYF	TRBV5-8	TRBJ2-7
CASSEGGESNEQFF	TRBV6-4	TRBJ2-1
CAWSVLTVQETQYF	TRBV30	TRBJ2-5
CASSTKQGAYETQYF	TRBV7-2	TRBJ2-5
CASSEGGGTTDTQYF	TRBV6-4	TRBJ2-3
CASSFQGDNGYTF	TRBV12-3/TRBV12-4	TRBJ1-2
CSASTFLGADEQYF	TRBV20-1	TRBJ2-7
CSASTRAGAALSGNTIYF	TRBV20-1	TRBJ1-3
CASSDRLSGTSGPGSSTDTQYF	TRBV6-4	TRBJ2-3